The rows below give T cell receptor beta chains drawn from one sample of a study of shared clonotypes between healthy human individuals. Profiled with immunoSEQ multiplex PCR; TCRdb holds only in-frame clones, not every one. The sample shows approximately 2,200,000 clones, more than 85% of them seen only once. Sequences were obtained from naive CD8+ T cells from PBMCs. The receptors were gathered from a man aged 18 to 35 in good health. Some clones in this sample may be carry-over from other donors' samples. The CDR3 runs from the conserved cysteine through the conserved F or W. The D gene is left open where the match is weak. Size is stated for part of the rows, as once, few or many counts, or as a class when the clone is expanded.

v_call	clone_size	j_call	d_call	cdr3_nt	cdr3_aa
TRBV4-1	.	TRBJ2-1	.	TGCGCCAGCAGCCAAGATGGGGAAGGGGCGGGGAATGAGCAGTTCTTC	CASSQDGEGAGNEQFF
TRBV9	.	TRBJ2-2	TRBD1	TGTGCCAGCAGCGGGGGGACAGCCATTACCGGGGAGCTGTTTTTT	CASSGGTAITGELFF
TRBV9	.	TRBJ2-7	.	TGTGCCAGCAGCGTAAGTCCAGACCCGACCTACGAGCAGTACTTC	CASSVSPDPTYEQYF
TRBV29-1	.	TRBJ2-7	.	TGCAGCGTTCGCGAACGGGATTCTATTTACGAGCAGTACTTC	CSVRERDSIYEQYF
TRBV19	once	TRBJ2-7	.	TGTGCCAGTAGTCCGGGGGTGAGGAACGAGCAGTACTTC	CASSPGVRNEQYF
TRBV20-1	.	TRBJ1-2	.	TGCAGTGCCCGGACAGACTATGGCTACACCTTC	CSARTDYGYTF
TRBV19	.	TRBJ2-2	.	TGTGCCAGTATCCCGGGGACAGCCGGGAGAACCGGGGAGCTGTTTTTT	CASIPGTAGRTGELFF
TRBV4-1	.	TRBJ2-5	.	TGCGCCAGCAGCCAAGATGCCCTCGGTGGGGGAGAGACCCAGTACTTC	CASSQDALGGGETQYF
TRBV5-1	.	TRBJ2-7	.	TGCGCCAGCAGCCTTCCCTATTCCTACGAGCAGTACTTC	CASSLPYSYEQYF
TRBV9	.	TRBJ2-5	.	TGTGCCAGCAGTGGGGGCCCGGAGACCCAGTACTTC	CASSGGPETQYF
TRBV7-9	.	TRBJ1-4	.	TGTGCCAGCAGCTTACCGAGAGAAAGGACGGGTACAACTAATGAAAAACTGTTTTTT	CASSLPRERTGTTNEKLFF
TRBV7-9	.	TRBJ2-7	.	TGTGCCAGCAGCTTAGCGCAGTACGAGCAGTACTTC	CASSLAQYEQYF
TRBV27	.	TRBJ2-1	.	TGTGCCAGCAGCCCCTGGGGAGGGGGGGGAAATGAGCAGTTCTTC	CASSPWGGGGNEQFF
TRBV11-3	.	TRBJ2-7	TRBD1	TGTGCCAGCAGCTCTCGGACAGGGGGTTCCTACGAGCAGTACTTC	CASSSRTGGSYEQYF
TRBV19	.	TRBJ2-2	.	TGTGCCAGTAGTATCGGTGCAGCGAACACCGGGGAGCTGTTTTTT	CASSIGAANTGELFF
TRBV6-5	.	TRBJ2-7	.	TGTGCCAGTAGCCTGGGGGGGCCTTGGGACGAGCAGTACTTC	CASSLGGPWDEQYF
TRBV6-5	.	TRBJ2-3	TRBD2	TGTGCCAGCAGTTACTCTTTCGGGGGGGATACGCAGTATTTT	CASSYSFGGDTQYF
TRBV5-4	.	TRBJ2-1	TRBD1	TGTGCCAGCAGCCAGGGGGCGGGACAGCCCTACAATGAGCAGTTCTTC	CASSQGAGQPYNEQFF
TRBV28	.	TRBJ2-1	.	TGTGCCAGCAGTTCAAACCTGCAGTTCTTC	CASSSNLQFF
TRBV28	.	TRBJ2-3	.	TGTGCCAGCAGCCTCGACCGAGGCACAGATACGCAGTATTTT	CASSLDRGTDTQYF
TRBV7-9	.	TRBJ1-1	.	TGTGCCAGCAGCTTAGGCGGGTTCACTGAAGCTTTCTTT	CASSLGGFTEAFF
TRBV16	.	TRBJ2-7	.	TGTGCCAGCAGCCCCCCCGGTTCAGGGTATGTCGAGCAGTACTTC	CASSPPGSGYVEQYF
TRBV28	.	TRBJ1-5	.	TGTGCCAGCAGGGGGGCGGGCCCCTGGGTGCCCCAGCATTTT	CASRGAGPWVPQHF
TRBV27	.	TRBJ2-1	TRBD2	TGTGCCAGCAGTTTATCGTGGCTAGCGGGAGGAAATGAGCAGTTCTTC	CASSLSWLAGGNEQFF
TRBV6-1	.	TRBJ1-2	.	TGTGCCAGCAGTGAAGGGGGCGGCAGCTATGGCTACACCTTC	CASSEGGGSYGYTF
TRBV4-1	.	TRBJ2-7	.	TGCGCCAGCAGCCATGTAGGTACACTACCTACCTACGAGCAGTACTTC	CASSHVGTLPTYEQYF
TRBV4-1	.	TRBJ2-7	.	TGCGCCAGCAGGGAAGACCCCGGCCTAAACTACGAGCAGTACTTC	CASREDPGLNYEQYF
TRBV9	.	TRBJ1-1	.	TGTGCCAGCAGCGTAGGGGGGCACATGAACACTGAAGCTTTCTTT	CASSVGGHMNTEAFF
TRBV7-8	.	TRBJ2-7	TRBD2	TGTGCCAGCAGCTTACTAGCGGGAGACTACGAGCAGTACTTC	CASSLLAGDYEQYF
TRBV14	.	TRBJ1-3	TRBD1	TGTGCCAGCAGCCAAGAGAAGGGGGCGGACACCATATATTTT	CASSQEKGADTIYF
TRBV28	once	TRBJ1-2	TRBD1	TGTGCCAGCAGTCCTTTAACCTTGGGACAGGGGAGGTTCTTTGGCTACACCTTC	CASSPLTLGQGRFFGYTF
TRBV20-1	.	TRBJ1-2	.	TGCAGTGCTCGGACAGTAGATGGCTACACCTTC	CSARTVDGYTF
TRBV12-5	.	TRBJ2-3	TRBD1	TGTGCTAGTGGTTTGGCGCATTTGGACAGGGAAAGCACAGATACGCAGTATTTT	CASGLAHLDRESTDTQYF
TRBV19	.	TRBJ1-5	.	TGTGCCAGTAGTATAAGAGATCGCAATCAGCCCCAGCATTTT	CASSIRDRNQPQHF
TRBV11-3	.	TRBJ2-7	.	TGTGCCAGCAGCTTAGAGGGGGAAGGTGGCGAGCAGTACTTC	CASSLEGEGGEQYF
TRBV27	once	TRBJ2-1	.	TGTGCCAGCAGTTTATTGCGGCAGGGCAGCTACAATGAGCAGTTCTTC	CASSLLRQGSYNEQFF
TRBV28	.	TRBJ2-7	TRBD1	TGTGCCAGCAGTTTCTCGACAGGGGCACTCTACGAGCAGTACTTC	CASSFSTGALYEQYF
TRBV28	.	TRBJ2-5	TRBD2	TGTGCCAGCAGGTGGGGACTAGCGGGAGGAGAGACCCAGTACTTC	CASRWGLAGGETQYF
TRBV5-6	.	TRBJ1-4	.	TGTGCCAGCAGCTTGCGGAGAACAACTAATGAAAAACTGTTTTTT	CASSLRRTTNEKLFF